These 27 T cell receptor beta chains originate from one sample sequenced in a study of CD8+CD57+ T cells in acquired aplastic anemia. Only patients with CD8+CD57+ cell expansion on flow cytometry were chosen for sequencing. Genomic DNA, serving as template, underwent TCR beta VDJ and CDR3 profiling. TCRdb re-derived calls from the reads in MiXCR, one entry per CDR3 protein. The repertoire holds 95,000 to 150,000 distinct CDR3 sequences, with about 50% as singletons. Sequenced material: sorted CD4+, CD8+, or CD8+CD57+ T cells (not recorded which) from PBMCs. Receptors originate from a human donor with aplastic anemia.

This clonotype was counted ten times or more. The chain links TRBV27 to TRBJ2-7; D is unresolved. V lost 5 bases and J 4 bases, leaving 15 bases between the germline ends. The CDR3 is made up of 14 amino acids. Germline V gives CDR1 MNHEY, CDR2 SMNVEV (reference sequence). The CDR3 is CASSPSPEEYEQYF. CDR3 DNA: TGTGCCAGCAGTCCTTCGCCAGAGGAATACGAGCAGTACTTC.

V is TRBV20-1 and J is TRBJ2-1; D unresolved. The CDR3 covers 10 residues. Trimming cost V 3 bases and J 6 bases, with 3 bases left between them. CDR1 DFQATT and CDR2 SNEGSKA come from the germline V gene (reference sequence). In DNA form, the CDR3 reads TGCAGTGCTAGTTCCAATGAGCAGTTCTTC. Translated: CSASSNEQFF.

This clonotype occurred a few times. The CDR3 DNA follows: TGTGCCACCAGAAACCTGACAGGCGGACTAGCCAAAAACATTCAGTACTTC. It is translated as CATRNLTGGLAKNIQYF. The chain uses TRBV15 and TRBJ2-4; TRBD1 is a possible D gene (6 bases). This CDR3 is built from 17 residues. V was trimmed by 6 bases and J by 0 bases, leaving 18 bases between them. The germline CDR1 and CDR2 sequences are LNHNV and YYDKDF (reference sequence).

This CDR3 reads CASSSKLGYNSPLHF. The CDR3 DNA reads as TGTGCCAGCAGCTCCAAGTTGGGCTATAATTCACCCCTCCACTTT. This chain uses TRBV7-9 with TRBJ1-6; D ambiguous. Trimming removed 4 bases at V and 3 bases at J, with 10 bases between. The CDR3 loop spans 15 amino acids. CDR1 is SEHNR, CDR2 FQNEAQ, per germline (reference sequence).

This chain joins TRBV10-3 and TRBJ1-2; D is unclear. Germline assignment: CDR1 ENHRY and CDR2 SYGVKD. This CDR3 region has 12 residues. V was clipped by 6 bases and J by 6 bases, with 11 bases between them. The DNA for the CDR3 is TGTGCCATCAGAGGGTGGACGGATGGCTACACCTTC. This sequence encodes CAIRGWTDGYTF.

The genes are TRBV4-2 and TRBJ2-6; D is unresolved. Germline V gene sequence: CDR1 LGHNA, CDR2 YNFKEQ. The CDR3 extends over 16 amino acids. Trimming took off 1 base at V and 4 bases at J, with 11 bases between the two ends. The CDR3 loop reads CASSQVGLNGANVLTF. The CDR3 region has the DNA TGTGCCAGCAGCCAAGTGGGATTGAACGGGGCCAACGTCCTGACTTTC.

V usage is TRBV5-6 and J usage is TRBJ1-1; tentatively, D is TRBD1 (6 bases). Germline V gene data show CDR1 as SGHDT and CDR2 as YYEEEE. V lost 4 bases and J 4 bases, leaving 14 bases between the germline ends. This CDR3 has 14 amino acids. The CDR3 DNA sequence: TGTGCCAGCAGCCTGCAGGACAGAGCCACTGAAGCTTTCTTT. Residues: CASSLQDRATEAFF.

The J gene is TRBJ1-2, the V gene TRBV6-2 or TRBV6-3, with a tentative D call TRBD1 (5 bases). CDR3 length: 14 residues. Germline V gene lookup returns CDR1 MNHEY and CDR2 SVGEGT. V was shortened by 4 bases and J by 4 bases, with 13 bases between the two germline ends. For the CDR3, the DNA is TGTGCCAGCAGTTCCTCGGGACTTCTCTATGGCTACACCTTC. Amino acid sequence: CASSSSGLLYGYTF.

This clonotype was counted at least ten times. This sequence joins TRBV2 and TRBJ1-3, with D maybe TRBD1 (5 bases). The CDR3 consists of 12 residues. The germline V gene encodes CDR1 SNHLY and CDR2 FYNNEI. V was shortened by 3 bases and J by 8 bases, with 8 bases between the two germline ends. For the CDR3, the DNA is TGTGCCAGCAGTGACGGGGGGTACACCATATATTTT. It specifies CASSDGGYTIYF.

The rearrangement joins TRBV7-3 to TRBJ2-1, with a possible D match to TRBD2 (5 bases). The CDR3 spans 14 residues. The ends were cut back, 5 bases at V and 5 bases at J, with 13 bases in the middle. From germline, CDR1 is SGHTA and CDR2 FQGTGA. Written as DNA, the CDR3 is TGTGCCAGCAGCGAAAGCGGCAACAACAATGAGCAGTTCTTC. Residues: CASSESGNNNEQFF.

The chain links TRBV3-1 to TRBJ2-7, with 9 bases identical to TRBD1. With V trimmed by 0 bases and J by 3 bases, 12 bases remained unmatched. In germline, CDR1 is LGHDT, CDR2 YNNKEL (reference sequence). The CDR3 contains 18 residues. This chain's CDR3 is CASSQDRTGADSFYEQYF. CDR3 nucleotide sequence: TGTGCCAGCAGCCAAGATAGGACAGGGGCCGACTCCTTCTACGAGCAGTACTTC.

The chain uses TRBV20-1 and TRBJ1-1; 7 nucleotides agree with TRBD1. The germline CDR1 and CDR2 sequences are DFQATT and SNEGSKA (reference sequence). This CDR3 spans 12 amino acids. J gave up 6 bases and V 5 bases, and 6 bases lay outside the gene matches. The CDR3 DNA reads TGCAGTGCTGGGGGACAGTTCGCTGAAGCTTTCTTT. As protein: CSAGGQFAEAFF.

The V gene is TRBV10-2, the J gene TRBJ1-6; D gene ambiguous. The ends were cut back, 2 bases at V and 10 bases at J, with 12 bases in the middle. Looked up from germline, CDR1 is WSHSY and CDR2 is SAAADI. CDR3 length equals 14 residues. The CDR3 region is CASSEVGRGSPLHF. The DNA of the CDR3 is TGCGCCAGCAGTGAGGTGGGCCGTGGGTCACCCCTCCACTTT.

This clonotype was found many times. J is TRBJ2-3 and V is TRBV4-2; 9 bases align to TRBD2. The CDR3 runs 15 residues. After removal of 7 bases from V and 0 bases from J, the junction contained 5 bases not matched to a gene. Germline V lookup: CDR1 LGHNA, CDR2 YNFKEQ. The CDR3 loop reads CASTPTSGSTDTQYF. The DNA for the CDR3 is TGTGCCAGCACCCCGACTAGCGGTAGCACAGATACGCAGTATTTT.

This clonotype was seen repeatedly, ten times or more. In DNA, the CDR3 is TGTGCCAGCAGCAGTGGGGGCACTAGATATGGCTACACCTTC. This translates into CASSSGGTRYGYTF. The chain has TRBV7-9 and TRBJ1-2, with a tentative D call TRBD1 (6 bases). This CDR3 contains 14 residues. Germline V lookup: CDR1 SEHNR, CDR2 FQNEAQ (reference sequence). V was clipped by 5 bases and J by 5 bases, with 15 bases between them. Filled out from reference TRBV7-9 and TRBJ1-2, the complete variable domain reads DTGVSQNPRHKITKRGQNVTFRCDPISEHNRLYWYRQTLGQGPEFLTYFQNEAQLEKSRLLSDRFSAERPKGSFSTLEIQRTEQGDSAMYLCASSSGGTRYGYTFGSGTRLTVV.

This clonotype occurred many times. V gene TRBV2 combines with J gene TRBJ2-1; D is perhaps TRBD2 (6 bases). The CDR3 spans 16 residues. Looked up from germline, CDR1 is SNHLY and CDR2 is FYNNEI. Trimming pared 7 bases from V and 8 bases from J, leaving 24 bases between. The CDR3 region has the DNA TGTGCCAGCATTCAAGAGTCCCGGGAGATACCGGATGAGCAGTTCTTC. This encodes CASIQESREIPDEQFF.

Comments on this clonotype: Mismatch with germline at one junction end may stem from a read error. The rearrangement uses TRBV29-1 and TRBJ1-1; no clear D. CDR3 size: 11 residues. The germline CDR1 and CDR2 sequences are SQVTM and ANQGSEA. Here the CDR3 DNA reads TGCAGCAGGGTGATGAACACCGAAGCTTTCTTT. Translation: CSRVMNTEAFF.

V and J are TRBV25-1 and TRBJ1-1; TRBD1 matches 7 bases. J gave up 0 bases and V 10 bases, and 11 bases lay outside the gene matches. Looked up from germline, CDR1 is MGHDK and CDR2 is SYGVNS. This CDR3 spans 15 amino acids. The CDR3 DNA is TGTGCCACACAAGCACCGGACAGGATGAACACTGAAGCTTTCTTT. Residues: CATQAPDRMNTEAFF.

The V and J genes are TRBV3-1 and TRBJ2-5; D gene uncertain. CDR1 is LGHDT, CDR2 YNNKEL, per germline (reference sequence). V was shortened by 4 bases and J by 7 bases, with 7 bases between the two germline ends. This CDR3 is built from 11 residues. Here the CDR3 reads CASSRTGTQYF. CDR3 bases: TGTGCCAGCAGCCGAACTGGGACCCAGTACTTC.

The V call is TRBV20-1, the J call TRBJ2-7; D may correspond to TRBD1 or TRBD2 (5 bases each). This CDR3 contains 15 residues. Germline CDR1 DFQATT, CDR2 SNEGSKA (reference sequence). Trimming removed 6 bases from V and 0 bases from J, with 18 bases in between. The CDR3 region is CSASSGRDHSYEQYF. The CDR3 coding sequence is TGCAGTGCCAGTAGTGGAAGGGACCACTCCTACGAGCAGTACTTC.

This clonotype appeared many times. Its ends do not fully match the called genes, so a read error is possible. This sequence joins TRBV15 and TRBJ2-1; the match to TRBD2 covers 8 bases. The CDR3 loop spans 13 amino acids. CDR1 is LNHNV and CDR2 is YYDKDF in the germline V gene (reference sequence). CDR3 sequence (DNA): TGTGCCACCAGCAGACCGGGGGGCTTAGCGGGACATTTC. It is translated as CATSRPGGLAGHF.

The chain combines TRBV15 with TRBJ1-2, with a possible D match to TRBD1 (6 bases). The germline gives CDR1 LNHNV, CDR2 YYDKDF (reference sequence). CDR3 length equals 14 residues. The germline V and J ends were trimmed by 0 bases and 5 bases, with 10 bases remaining between them. CDR3 sequence reads: CATSRDRGLYGYTF. The CDR3 DNA reads as TGTGCCACCAGCAGAGACCGGGGGCTTTATGGCTACACCTTC.

The table lists this clonotype with a few counts. The chain couples TRBV29-1 to TRBJ1-4, with 7 bases identical to TRBD1. The CDR3 has 12 amino acids. Germline V gene data show CDR1 as SQVTM and CDR2 as ANQGSEA. V lost 7 bases, J lost 5 bases, and 4 bases stayed unmatched. As DNA, the CDR3 is TGCAGCGCGGAGGGGGCAAATGAAAAACTGTTTTTT. This codes for CSAEGANEKLFF.

This clonotype was recorded only once. Germline and junction disagree at one end, which may indicate a read error. J is TRBJ2-2 and V is TRBV11-1, with a possible D match to TRBD2 (5 bases). CDR3 length: 20 amino acids. Germline V gene data show CDR1 as SGHAT and CDR2 as FQDESV (reference sequence). The CDR3 protein is CASSLASFPRSWFPTGEPFF. CDR3 nucleotides: TGTGCCAGCAGCTTAGCGTCCTTTCCTAGGTCCTGGTTTCCTACCGGGGAGCCGTTTTTT.

CDR3: CATGSTRTGGIYEQYF. The DNA of the CDR3 is TGTGCCACCGGATCCACGCGGACAGGGGGGATCTACGAGCAGTACTTC. The chain combines TRBV15 with TRBJ2-7, with 10 bases that match TRBD1. There are 16 residues in the CDR3. After removal of 8 bases from V and 3 bases from J, the junction contained 13 bases not matched to a gene. The V gene's germline CDR1 is LNHNV and CDR2 YYDKDF (reference sequence).

As concerns this clonotype: The junction shows a germline mismatch at one end, possibly a read error. V gene TRBV25-1 combines with J gene TRBJ1-4; 8 nucleotides match TRBD1. The germline V gene has CDR1 MGHDK and CDR2 SYGVNS. The CDR3 length is 15 residues. CDR3 residues: CTSSGMTGVSEKLFF. The CDR3 DNA follows: TGTACCAGCAGTGGGATGACAGGGGTTAGCGAAAAACTGTTTTTT.

V is TRBV6-1 and J is TRBJ2-6, with D maybe TRBD1 (6 bases). The V and J ends lost 6 bases and 2 bases respectively, with 11 bases between them. This CDR3 is 15 amino acids long. CDR1 is MNHNS, CDR2 SASEGT, per germline. Here the CDR3 reads CASSLAGAGANVLTF. The DNA of the CDR3 is TGTGCCAGCAGCCTTGCAGGGGCTGGGGCCAACGTCCTGACTTTC.